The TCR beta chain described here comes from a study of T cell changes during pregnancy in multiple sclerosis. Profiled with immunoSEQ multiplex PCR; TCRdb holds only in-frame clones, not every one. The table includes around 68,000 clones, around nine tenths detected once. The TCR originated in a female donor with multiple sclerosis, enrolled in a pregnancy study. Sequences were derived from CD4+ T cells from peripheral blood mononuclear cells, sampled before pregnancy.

The CDR3 region is CASGFTAGSYNEQFF. The CDR3 region has the DNA TGTGCCAGCGGATTTACAGCGGGGTCCTACAATGAGCAGTTCTTC. This chain links TRBV9 with TRBJ2-1, with 7 bases identical to TRBD2. J was trimmed by 1 base and V by 7 bases; bases with no gene match: 8. Germline V gene lookup returns CDR1 SGDLS and CDR2 YYNGEE. The CDR3 has 15 amino acids.